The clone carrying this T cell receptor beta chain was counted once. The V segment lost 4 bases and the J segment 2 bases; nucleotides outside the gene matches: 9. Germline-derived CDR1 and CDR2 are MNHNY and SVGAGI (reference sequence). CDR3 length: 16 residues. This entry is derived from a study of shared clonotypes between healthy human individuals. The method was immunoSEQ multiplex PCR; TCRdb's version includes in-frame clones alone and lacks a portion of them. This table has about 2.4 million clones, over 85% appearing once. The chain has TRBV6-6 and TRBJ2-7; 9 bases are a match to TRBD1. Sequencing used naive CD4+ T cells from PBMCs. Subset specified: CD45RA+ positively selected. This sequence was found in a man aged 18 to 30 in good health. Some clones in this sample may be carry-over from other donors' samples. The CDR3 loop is CASSSPGTGRTYEQYF. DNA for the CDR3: TGTGCCAGCAGTTCCCCCGGGACAGGGCGGACCTACGAGCAGTACTTC.